The subject of this entry is one T cell receptor (beta chain). This clonotype appeared a few times. Its cognate antigen has yet to be identified. Base qualities are not at hand, and no much larger clone is one base apart. Sequencing instrument: Illumina HiSeq 2500. Quantitative 5'-RACE with molecular barcodes was used to prepare TCR beta libraries. On the study's bioinformatics: A new computational method based on a probabilistic model of VDJ rearrangement was used to identify disease-linked TCR variants. TCRdb reran the public reads through fastp at Q25 and MiXCR, keeping productive beta chains. A single entry per CDR3 protein holds the most common genes and DNA from its merged rows. The V and J calls here are based on TCRdb, not the publication. This sample lists under 400,000 distinct CDR3 sequences; roughly 11% were detected once. The top ten constitute roughly 9% of the sample. The junction carries 8 bases between V and J, which are trimmed by 5 bases and 2 bases respectively. For CDR1 and CDR2, the germline V gene lists ENHRY and SYGVKD. Its CDR3 holds 13 amino acids, cysteine through phenylalanine. Only the CDR3 DNA is retained, 39 bases long and in frame from the first base.

This entry belongs to a study of CD8 T cells in ankylosing spondylitis listed by TCRdb under 2017. With respect to the entire study: T cell receptor beta repertoires were profiled in healthy donors and ankylosing spondylitis patients so that disease-linked TCR variants could be found. The whole study cohort included roughly 110 healthy donors and around 24 ankylosing spondylitis patients. Samples of peripheral blood were taken, and for ankylosing spondylitis patients, synovial fluid was collected as well.

The investigation overall reported the following: Some of the motif variants had been reported before in the synovial fluid and blood of reactive arthritis patients, a finding that suggests common disease-initiation mechanisms. According to the report, matched synovial fluid samples from ankylosing spondylitis patients were significantly enriched for the disease-linked clones. Blood from ankylosing spondylitis patients appeared to be characterized by a TCR beta motif composed of about eight highly homologous amino acid variants. A CD8+ phenotype was shown by the disease-linked clones, which were found at relatively low frequencies in peripheral blood.

This sequence uses TRBV10-3 and TRBJ2-3; D gene: possibly TRBD1, on 6 matching bases. Input material: blood, either unsorted or a sorted T cell fraction (not recorded which). The clonotype was recovered from a female donor with ankylosing spondylitis or in good health (not recorded which). CDR3 loop: CAISPGATDTQYF. The DNA reads as follows: TGTGCCATCAGTCCAGGGGCCACAGATACGCAGTATTTT.